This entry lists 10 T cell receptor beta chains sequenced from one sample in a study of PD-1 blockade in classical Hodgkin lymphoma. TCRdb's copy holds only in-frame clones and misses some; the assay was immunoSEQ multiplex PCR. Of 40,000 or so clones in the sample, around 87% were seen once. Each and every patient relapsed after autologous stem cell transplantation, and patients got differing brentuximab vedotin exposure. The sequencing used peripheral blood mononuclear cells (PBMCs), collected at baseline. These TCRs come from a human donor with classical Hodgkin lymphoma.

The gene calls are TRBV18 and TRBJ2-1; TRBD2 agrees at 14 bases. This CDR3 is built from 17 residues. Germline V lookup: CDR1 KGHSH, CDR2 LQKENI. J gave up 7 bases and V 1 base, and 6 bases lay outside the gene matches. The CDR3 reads CASSPRGLAGEGNEQFF. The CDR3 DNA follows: TGTGCCAGCTCACCACGGGGACTAGCGGGAGAGGGTAATGAGCAGTTCTTC. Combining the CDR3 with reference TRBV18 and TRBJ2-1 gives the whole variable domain NAGVMQNPRHLVRRRGQEARLRCSPMKGHSHVYWYRQLPEEGLKFMVYLQKENIIDESGMPKERFSAEFPKEGPSILRIQQVVRGDSAAYFCASSPRGLAGEGNEQFFGPGTRLTVL.

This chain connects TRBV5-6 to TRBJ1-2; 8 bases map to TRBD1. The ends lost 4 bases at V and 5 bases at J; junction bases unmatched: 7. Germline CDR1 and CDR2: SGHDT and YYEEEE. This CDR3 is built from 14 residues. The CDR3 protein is CASSPRQGWYGYTF. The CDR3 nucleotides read TGTGCCAGCAGCCCGAGACAGGGGTGGTATGGCTACACCTTC.

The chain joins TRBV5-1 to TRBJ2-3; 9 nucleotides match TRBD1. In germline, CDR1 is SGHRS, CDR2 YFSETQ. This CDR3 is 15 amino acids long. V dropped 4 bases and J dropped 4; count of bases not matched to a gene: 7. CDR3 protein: CASSAGTGPSDTQYF. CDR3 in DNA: TGCGCCAGCAGCGCTGGGACAGGGCCTTCAGATACGCAGTATTTT.

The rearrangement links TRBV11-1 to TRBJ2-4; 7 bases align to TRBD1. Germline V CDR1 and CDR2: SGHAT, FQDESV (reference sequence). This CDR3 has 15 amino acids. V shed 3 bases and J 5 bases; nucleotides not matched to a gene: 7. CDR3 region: CASSFRRQGENIQYF. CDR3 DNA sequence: TGTGCCAGCAGCTTCAGGCGGCAGGGGGAAAACATTCAGTACTTC. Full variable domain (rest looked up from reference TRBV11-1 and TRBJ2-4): EAEVAQSPRYKITEKSQAVAFWCDPISGHATLYWYRQILGQGPELLVQFQDESVVDDSQLPKDRFSAERLKGVDSTLKIQPAELGDSAMYLCASSFRRQGENIQYFGAGTRLSVL.

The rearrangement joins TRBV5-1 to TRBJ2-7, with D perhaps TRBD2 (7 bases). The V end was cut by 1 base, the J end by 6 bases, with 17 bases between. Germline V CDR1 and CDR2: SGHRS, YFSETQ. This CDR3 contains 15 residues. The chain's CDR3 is CASSLWGGWWGEQYF. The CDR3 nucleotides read TGCGCCAGCAGCTTGTGGGGGGGCTGGTGGGGCGAGCAGTACTTC.

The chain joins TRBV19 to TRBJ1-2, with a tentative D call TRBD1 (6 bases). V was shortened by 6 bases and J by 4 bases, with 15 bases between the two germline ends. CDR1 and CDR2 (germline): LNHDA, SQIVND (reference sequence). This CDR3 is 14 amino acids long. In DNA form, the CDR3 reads TGTGCCAGTAGGCTGGGGGGGCGCGGCTATGGCTACACCTTC. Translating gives CASRLGGRGYGYTF. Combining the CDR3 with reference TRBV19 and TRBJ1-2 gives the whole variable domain DGGITQSPKYLFRKEGQNVTLSCEQNLNHDAMYWYRQDPGQGLRLIYYSQIVNDFQKGDIAEGYSVSREKKESFPLTVTSAQKNPTAFYLCASRLGGRGYGYTFGSGTRLTVV.

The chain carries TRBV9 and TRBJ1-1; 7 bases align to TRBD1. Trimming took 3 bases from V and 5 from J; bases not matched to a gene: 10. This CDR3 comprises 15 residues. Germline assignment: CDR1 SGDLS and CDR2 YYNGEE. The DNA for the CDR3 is TGTGCCAGCAGCGCACATCAGGGGGTTCGGACTGAAGCTTTCTTT. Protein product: CASSAHQGVRTEAFF.

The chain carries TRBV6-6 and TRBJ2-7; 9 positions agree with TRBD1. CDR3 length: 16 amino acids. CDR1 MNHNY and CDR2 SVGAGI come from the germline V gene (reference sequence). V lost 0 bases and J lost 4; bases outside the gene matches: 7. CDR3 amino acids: CASSYSKPGQGYEQYF. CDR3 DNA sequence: TGTGCCAGCAGTTACTCGAAACCGGGACAGGGTTACGAGCAGTACTTC.

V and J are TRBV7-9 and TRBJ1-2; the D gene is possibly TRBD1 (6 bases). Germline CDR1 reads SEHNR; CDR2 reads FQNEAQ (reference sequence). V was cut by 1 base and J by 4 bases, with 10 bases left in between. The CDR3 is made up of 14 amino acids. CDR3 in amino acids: CASSLEGRGYGYTF. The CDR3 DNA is TGTGCCAGCAGCTTAGAGGGCAGGGGCTATGGCTACACCTTC. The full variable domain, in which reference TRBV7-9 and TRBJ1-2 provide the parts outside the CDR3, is DTGVSQNPRHKITKRGQNVTFRCDPISEHNRLYWYRQTLGQGPEFLTYFQNEAQLEKSRLLSDRFSAERPKGSFSTLEIQRTEQGDSAMYLCASSLEGRGYGYTFGSGTRLTVV.

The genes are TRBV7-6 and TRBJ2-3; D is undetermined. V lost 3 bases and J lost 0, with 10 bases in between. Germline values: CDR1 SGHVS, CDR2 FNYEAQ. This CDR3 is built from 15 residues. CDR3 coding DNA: TGTGCCAGCAGCTTCCGGACCTTTAGCACAGATACGCAGTATTTT. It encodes CASSFRTFSTDTQYF.